This section outlines one TCR beta chain sequence together with its context. The antigen is unknown. What was sequenced were expressed TCRB transcripts, since all of the isolated RNA had been reverse transcribed. The data were produced by immunoSEQ multiplex PCR, yet TCRdb's version contains in-frame clones alone and is incomplete. Among about 900,000 clones listed, around a sixth were seen once. This record comes from a study of beta chain features in type 1 diabetes. Naive, central memory, regulatory and stem cell-like memory cells within the CD4+ compartment were sorted using CD45RO/CCR7/CD25/CD127/CD95/CD27. Sorted populations were all over 98% pure. Study-wide points: The naive, central memory and Treg TCRB repertoires looked more alike in patients than they did in healthy donors.

The CDR3 extends over 14 amino acids. Germline values: CDR1 SGHDN, CDR2 FVKESK. V dropped 1 base and J dropped 0 bases, with 4 bases sitting between them. Specimen: naive CD4+ T cells from blood. This sequence joins TRBV14 and TRBJ2-1; D is undetermined. The TCR sequence derives from a woman under 30 in good health. CDR3 sequence (DNA): TGTGCCAGCAGCCAAGCTAGCTCCTACAATGAGCAGTTCTTC. This sequence encodes CASSQASSYNEQFF.